A selection of T cell receptor beta chains follows, all from one sample in a study of CD8 T cells in ankylosing spondylitis. Via MiXCR, TCRdb re-called the 5' RACE reads, giving one row per CDR3 protein. The profile shows roughly 670,000 distinct CDR3 sequences, around 20% of them singletons. The sample consisted of blood, either unsorted or a sorted T cell fraction (not recorded which). Source of these receptors: a male donor with ankylosing spondylitis. Each CDR3 is given with its conserved first and last residue. D genes are given only for firm matches. Size values are once, few and many counts, or a class for expanded clones, and some rows have none.

>TRBV4-3|NA|few|TRBJ2-3
CASSQEPRERDTQYF
TGCGCCAGCAGCCAAGAACCCAGGGAGAGGGATACGCAGTATTTT
>TRBV25-1|NA|few|TRBJ2-7
CASSELGGRSSYEQYF
TGTGCCAGCAGTGAATTAGGGGGGAGGAGCTCCTACGAGCAGTACTTC
>TRBV6-5|TRBD2|NA|TRBJ2-7
CASSYSTSGGTYEQYF
TGTGCCAGCAGTTACTCAACTAGCGGGGGGACCTACGAGCAGTACTTC
>TRBV20-1|NA|NA|TRBJ2-2
CSAPGLNTGELFF
TGCAGTGCCCCGGGACTTAACACCGGGGAGCTGTTTTTT
>TRBV28|TRBD2|NA|TRBJ2-1
CASSPHFGSGRAGEQFF
TGTGCCAGCAGTCCCCATTTTGGTAGCGGGAGGGCGGGTGAGCAGTTCTTC
>TRBV6-5|NA|few|TRBJ1-1
CASSYHQGQTEAFF
TGTGCCAGCAGTTATCACCAGGGGCAAACTGAAGCTTTCTTT
>TRBV4-1|NA|NA|TRBJ2-1
CASSLEVQGLGEQFF
TGCGCCAGCAGCCTAGAGGTTCAGGGGTTAGGTGAGCAGTTCTTC
>TRBV20-1|NA|few|TRBJ2-2
CSAFGPRGTGELFF
TGCAGTGCTTTTGGTCCCAGGGGAACCGGGGAGCTGTTTTTT
>TRBV6-5|NA|many|TRBJ1-1
CASSTENTEAFF
TGTGCCAGCAGCACCGAGAACACTGAAGCTTTCTTT
>TRBV7-9|TRBD1|NA|TRBJ2-2
CASSLGTGVYGGELFF
TGTGCCAGCAGCTTGGGGACAGGGGTCTATGGCGGGGAGCTGTTTTTT
>TRBV2|TRBD2|NA|TRBJ2-1
CASRPHLRSGGNGQFF
TGTGCCAGCAGACCCCACCTAAGGAGCGGGGGGAATGGGCAGTTCTTC
>TRBV20-1|NA|many|TRBJ2-7
CSAQPPSSYEQYF
TGCAGTGCTCAACCCCCCAGCTCCTACGAGCAGTACTTC
>TRBV27|NA|NA|TRBJ1-6
CASTIRSSYNSPLHF
TGTGCCAGCACTATCCGGAGCTCCTATAATTCACCCCTCCACTTT
>TRBV10-1|NA|few|TRBJ2-3
CASSESQLRTDTQYF
TGCGCCAGCAGTGAGTCCCAGCTTCGCACAGATACGCAGTATTTT
>TRBV27|TRBD1|few|TRBJ1-1
CASSFSTGATEAFF
TGTGCCAGCAGTTTTAGCACAGGGGCCACTGAAGCTTTCTTT
>TRBV3-1|TRBD2|NA|TRBJ2-5
CASSQDGAGRPQETQYF
TGTGCCAGCAGCCAAGACGGAGCGGGGAGACCGCAAGAGACCCAGTACTTC
>TRBV7-9|TRBD1|NA|TRBJ2-2
CASSSRGQEKTGELFF
TGTGCCAGCAGCTCCAGGGGACAGGAGAAAACCGGGGAGCTGTTTTTT
>TRBV10-3|NA|NA|TRBJ1-3
CAISEGGTGSGNTIYF
TGTGCCATCAGTGAGGGCGGGACGGGCTCTGGAAACACCATATATTTT
>TRBV4-2|TRBD2|NA|TRBJ2-7
CASSQESGSTNEQYF
TGTGCCAGCAGCCAGGAGAGCGGGAGCACGAACGAGCAGTACTTC
>TRBV2|NA|few|TRBJ1-1
CASSIQTGLVKAFF
TGTGCCAGCAGTATTCAGACAGGTTTAGTTAAAGCTTTCTTT
>TRBV11-2|NA|many|TRBJ1-6
CASSLPRGNSPLHF
TGTGCCAGCAGCTTGCCCAGGGGAAATTCACCCCTCCACTTT
>TRBV5-1|NA|few|TRBJ1-4
CASTRGATNEKLFF
TGCGCCAGCACCCGGGGGGCAACTAATGAAAAACTGTTTTTT
>TRBV4-1|NA|NA|TRBJ1-1
CASSQDGRLNTEAFF
TGCGCCAGCAGCCAAGATGGCAGGCTGAACACTGAAGCTTTCTTT
>TRBV20-1|NA|NA|TRBJ2-7
CSARDRGISNYEQYF
TGCAGTGCTAGAGATCGGGGGATTTCGAACTACGAGCAGTACTTC
>TRBV12-3/TRBV12-4|NA|NA|TRBJ2-6
CASRKDSYSGANVLTF
TGTGCCAGCAGGAAGGACAGCTACTCTGGGGCCAACGTCCTGACTTTC
>TRBV4-2|NA|few|TRBJ2-2
CASSQGTGWNGELFF
TGTGCCAGCAGCCAGGGGACCGGGTGGAACGGGGAGCTGTTTTTT
>TRBV16|NA|NA|TRBJ1-1
CASSQLDSLNTEAFF
TGTGCCAGCAGCCAGCTGGACAGTTTGAACACTGAAGCTTTCTTT
>TRBV11-2|TRBD2|few|TRBJ2-1
CASSHRLAGGYEQFF
TGTGCCAGCAGCCACCGACTAGCGGGAGGGTATGAGCAGTTCTTC
>TRBV6-2/TRBV6-3|NA|NA|TRBJ2-7
CASTEVAGPYEQYF
TGTGCCAGCACCGAAGTGGCAGGGCCCTACGAGCAGTACTTC
>TRBV10-3|TRBD1|NA|TRBJ1-6
CAISDPGQARNSPLHF
TGTGCCATCAGTGACCCCGGACAGGCCCGGAATTCACCCCTCCACTTT
>TRBV4-1|NA|few|TRBJ1-1
CASSQDGDIPWNTEAFF
TGCGCCAGCAGCCAAGATGGGGACATCCCCTGGAACACTGAAGCTTTCTTT
>TRBV7-3|NA|few|TRBJ1-6
CASSLTSTAGSPLHF
TGTGCCAGCAGCTTAACATCCACAGCGGGCTCACCCCTCCACTTT
>TRBV5-6|NA|many|TRBJ2-5
CASSLGSRGQETQYF
TGTGCCAGCAGCTTGGGTTCGAGGGGGCAAGAGACCCAGTACTTC
>TRBV5-1|TRBD2|NA|TRBJ2-7
CASSLSPLAASYEQYF
TGCGCCAGCAGCTTGTCCCCCCTAGCGGCTTCCTACGAGCAGTACTTC
>TRBV12-3/TRBV12-4|NA|NA|TRBJ1-2
CASSYSGQPGYTF
TGTGCCAGCAGTTACTCGGGACAACCCGGCTACACCTTC
>TRBV4-2|TRBD1|many|TRBJ2-2
CASSQDVRGTTGELFF
TGTGCCAGCAGCCAAGATGTCAGGGGGACCACCGGGGAGCTGTTTTTT
>TRBV12-3/TRBV12-4|NA|many|TRBJ1-5
CASSTRDSNQPQHF
TGTGCCAGCAGTACCCGAGATAGCAATCAGCCCCAGCATTTT
>TRBV12-5|TRBD1|few|TRBJ2-1
CASGTGDRDNEQFF
TGTGCTAGTGGCACCGGGGACAGGGACAATGAGCAGTTCTTC
>TRBV15|TRBD2|NA|TRBJ2-1
CATSRDRRLALNNEQFF
TGTGCCACCAGCAGAGATAGGAGACTAGCGTTAAACAATGAGCAGTTCTTC
>TRBV12-3/TRBV12-4|NA|few|TRBJ1-2
CASRQIGSYGYTF
TGTGCCAGCAGACAAATCGGCTCTTATGGCTACACCTTC
>TRBV15|NA|NA|TRBJ2-1
CATSRDHLKKEQFF
TGTGCCACCAGCAGGGACCACCTCAAAAAGGAGCAGTTCTTC
>TRBV7-9|NA|NA|TRBJ2-2
CASSRDQGTENTGELFF
TGTGCCAGCAGCCGAGACCAGGGGACGGAAAACACCGGGGAGCTGTTTTTT
>TRBV5-1|NA|NA|TRBJ2-1
CASSPRGSVSYNEQFF
TGCGCCAGCAGCCCGAGGGGTTCCGTCTCCTACAATGAGCAGTTCTTC
>TRBV21-1|NA|few|TRBJ2-7
CASSKDASGDSYEQYF
TGTGCCAGCAGCAAGGACGCCTCCGGAGACTCCTACGAGCAGTACTTC
>TRBV29-1|TRBD1|NA|TRBJ2-5
CSVEVGQGFIQETQYF
TGCAGCGTTGAGGTCGGACAGGGCTTCATCCAAGAGACCCAGTACTTC
>TRBV3-1|NA|few|TRBJ1-3
CASSQDTGNTIYF
TGTGCCAGCAGCCAAGATACTGGAAACACCATATATTTT
>TRBV29-1|TRBD2|few|TRBJ2-1
CSVLTSGSNNEQFF
TGCAGCGTCCTTACTAGCGGGAGTAACAATGAGCAGTTCTTC
>TRBV13|NA|NA|TRBJ2-3
CASSPRGSATDTQYF
TGTGCCAGCAGCCCCCGAGGGTCCGCCACAGATACGCAGTATTTT
>TRBV6-5|TRBD1|NA|TRBJ1-2
CASSYADRVGYGYTF
TGTGCCAGCAGTTACGCCGACAGGGTGGGCTATGGCTACACCTTC
>TRBV7-9|TRBD1|NA|TRBJ2-3
CASSLADRGNTDTQYF
TGTGCCAGCAGCTTAGCGGACAGGGGAAACACAGATACGCAGTATTTT
>TRBV27|TRBD1|few|TRBJ2-3
CASNLDRSTDTQYF
TGTGCCAGCAACCTGGACAGGAGCACAGATACGCAGTATTTT